A selection of T cell receptor beta chains follows, all from one sample in a study of control samples from healthy donors and cancer patients. The protocol was immunoSEQ multiplex PCR, while the TCRdb copy is restricted to in-frame clones and leaves out a portion. The profile covers about 410,000 clones, with around 90% appearing a single time and around 6.4% taken by the ten largest. The source material was PBMCs. These TCRs come from a man aged 40-50 years with head and neck cancer. Both conserved end residues are part of each CDR3. D genes are given only for firm matches. Clone size, where shown, is once, few, many, or a class for clones that have expanded.

size: -; V: TRBV7-8; D: TRBD1; J: TRBJ1-5; DNA: TGTGCCAGCAGCTTATGGGCCCAGGGGGCGCATCAGCCCCAGCATTTT; CDR3: CASSLWAQGAHQPQHF
size: -; V: TRBV30; D: -; J: TRBJ2-6; DNA: TGTGCCTGGAGTGTCTCATCTGGGGCCAACGTCCTGACTTTC; CDR3: CAWSVSSGANVLTF
size: once; V: TRBV10-3; D: -; J: TRBJ2-3; DNA: TGTGCCACCCAGGCCCCAGGAATCCCAGATACGCAGTATTTT; CDR3: CATQAPGIPDTQYF
size: -; V: TRBV29-1; D: -; J: TRBJ1-1; DNA: TGCAGCGCTACGGGGAACACTGAAGCTTTCTTT; CDR3: CSATGNTEAFF
size: -; V: TRBV2; D: TRBD1; J: TRBJ1-6; DNA: TGTGCCAGCAGTCGCCGGGACAGCTTTAATTCACCCCTCCACTTT; CDR3: CASSRRDSFNSPLHF
size: few; V: TRBV2; D: -; J: TRBJ1-5; DNA: TGTGCCAGCAGTGATTCGGGGGATCAGCCCCAGCATTTT; CDR3: CASSDSGDQPQHF
size: -; V: TRBV5-8; D: -; J: TRBJ1-1; DNA: TGTGCCAGCAGCTCAGGGAGGTCGGCCACTGAAGCTTTCTTT; CDR3: CASSSGRSATEAFF
size: -; V: TRBV7-2; D: TRBD1; J: TRBJ2-5; DNA: TGTGCCAGCAGCTTTCGATCTTCCGGGACAGGGACAGAGACCCAGTACTTC; CDR3: CASSFRSSGTGTETQYF
size: few; V: TRBV28; D: -; J: TRBJ1-6; DNA: TGTGCCAGCAGTTTCCCCTCACCCCTCCACTTT; CDR3: CASSFPSPLHF
size: -; V: TRBV9; D: -; J: TRBJ1-2; DNA: TGTGCCAGCAGCGGCGACAGTTCAACGATCTATGGCTACACCTTC; CDR3: CASSGDSSTIYGYTF
size: -; V: TRBV5-1; D: TRBD2; J: TRBJ2-2; DNA: TGCGCCAGCAGCTTGACGGGGGGAGTCGCCGGGGAGCTGTTTTTT; CDR3: CASSLTGGVAGELFF
size: -; V: TRBV5-5; D: -; J: TRBJ1-2; DNA: TGTGCCAGCAGCTTGGATATCAACTATGGCTACACCTTC; CDR3: CASSLDINYGYTF
size: -; V: TRBV7-9; D: -; J: TRBJ2-3; DNA: TGTGCCAGCAGCTTAGAAGGCGGTAGCACAGATACGCAGTATTTT; CDR3: CASSLEGGSTDTQYF
size: -; V: TRBV29-1; D: TRBD1; J: TRBJ2-2; DNA: TGCAGCGTTGGCGGACAGGGAGGAGCCGGGGAGCTGTTTTTT; CDR3: CSVGGQGGAGELFF
size: -; V: TRBV10-2; D: TRBD1; J: TRBJ1-2; DNA: TGCGCCAGCAGTCGGGACAGAACTAACTATGGCTACACCTTC; CDR3: CASSRDRTNYGYTF
size: -; V: TRBV14; D: -; J: TRBJ1-2; DNA: TGTGCCAGCAGCCTAAGCGGGGGGAGTGGCTACACCTTC; CDR3: CASSLSGGSGYTF
size: -; V: TRBV6-1; D: -; J: TRBJ1-5; DNA: TGTGCCAGCAGTGAATCCAGAGCCAGCCAGCCCCAGCATTTT; CDR3: CASSESRASQPQHF
size: -; V: TRBV15; D: -; J: TRBJ2-2; DNA: TGTGCCACCAGCAGGGGCGGTGACACCGGGGAGCTGTTTTTT; CDR3: CATSRGGDTGELFF
size: -; V: TRBV5-5; D: TRBD2; J: TRBJ2-1; DNA: TGTGCCAGCAGCGCGACTAGCGGGGGCTACAATGAGCAGTTCTTC; CDR3: CASSATSGGYNEQFF
size: -; V: TRBV27; D: TRBD2; J: TRBJ2-3; DNA: TGTGCCAGCAGCGGGGGGGCCGCGTTAGGACAATCAGATACGCAGTATTTT; CDR3: CASSGGAALGQSDTQYF
size: -; V: TRBV29-1; D: TRBD1; J: TRBJ1-1; DNA: TGCAGCGTTGAAGGGGGGACAGGATTGAACACTGAAGCTTTCTTT; CDR3: CSVEGGTGLNTEAFF
size: -; V: TRBV19; D: -; J: TRBJ1-1; DNA: TGTGCCAGCCTACACAGGGAGGGGACTGAAGCTTTCTTT; CDR3: CASLHREGTEAFF
size: -; V: TRBV27; D: TRBD2; J: TRBJ2-3; DNA: TGTGCCAGCGTCGCCGGGGACTACCGTCTAGGTACGCAGTATTTT; CDR3: CASVAGDYRLGTQYF
size: -; V: TRBV6-1; D: -; J: TRBJ2-7; DNA: TGTGCCAGCAGTGAAAACATCTCAAGGGGGCAGTACTTC; CDR3: CASSENISRGQYF
size: -; V: TRBV24-1; D: -; J: TRBJ2-3; DNA: TGTGCCACCAGTGATGCCGAAGACAGCACAGATACGCAGTATTTT; CDR3: CATSDAEDSTDTQYF
size: -; V: TRBV6-2/TRBV6-3; D: TRBD1; J: TRBJ1-4; DNA: TGTGCCAGCAGTACTACCCGCACAGGGGGGAATGAAAAACTGTTTTTT; CDR3: CASSTTRTGGNEKLFF
size: -; V: TRBV6-5; D: TRBD2; J: TRBJ2-3; DNA: TGTGCCAGCAGTTGGGAGGGCCATACGCAGTATTTT; CDR3: CASSWEGHTQYF
size: -; V: TRBV9; D: -; J: TRBJ2-1; DNA: TGTGCCAGCAGCCCTCACAGGAGCTCCTACAATGAGCAGTTCTTC; CDR3: CASSPHRSSYNEQFF
size: once; V: TRBV30; D: -; J: TRBJ2-1; DNA: TGTGCCTGGAGTGCGGATATCGGCAATGAGCAGTTCTTC; CDR3: CAWSADIGNEQFF
size: -; V: TRBV5-4; D: TRBD1; J: TRBJ1-2; DNA: TGTGCCAGCAGCCCATCCGGGACAGGGGGCGCATACTATGGCTACACCTTC; CDR3: CASSPSGTGGAYYGYTF
size: -; V: TRBV30; D: -; J: TRBJ2-7; DNA: TGTGCCTGGGCTTGGGAGCTCGAGCAGTACTTC; CDR3: CAWAWELEQYF
size: -; V: TRBV7-3; D: -; J: TRBJ1-5; DNA: TGTGCCAGCAGCTTAACAGGAGATCAGCCCCAGCATTTT; CDR3: CASSLTGDQPQHF
size: once; V: TRBV28; D: TRBD2; J: TRBJ2-3; DNA: TGTGCCAGCAGCCGCGGGGGAGCCGATACGCAGTATTTT; CDR3: CASSRGGADTQYF
size: -; V: TRBV6-5; D: -; J: TRBJ2-3; DNA: TGTGCCACACGGGAGAGTGGTACAGATACGCAGTATTTT; CDR3: CATRESGTDTQYF
size: -; V: TRBV5-6; D: TRBD2; J: TRBJ2-5; DNA: TGTGCCAGCAGCTTGGGGACTAGCGAAGAGACCCAGTACTTC; CDR3: CASSLGTSEETQYF
size: -; V: TRBV5-5; D: -; J: TRBJ2-1; DNA: TGTGCCAGCAGCCTGGACAGTGAGCAGTTCTTC; CDR3: CASSLDSEQFF
size: -; V: TRBV4-1; D: -; J: TRBJ1-2; DNA: TGCGCCAGCAGCCAAGTTACAGGGCATGGCTACACCTTC; CDR3: CASSQVTGHGYTF
size: -; V: TRBV11-3; D: -; J: TRBJ2-2; DNA: TGTGCCAGCAGCTTAGATTACGGCACCGGGGAGCTGTTTTTT; CDR3: CASSLDYGTGELFF
size: -; V: TRBV7-7; D: -; J: TRBJ2-2; DNA: TGTGCTAGCAGCTTAACAGGAAGGACCGGGGAGCTGTTTTTT; CDR3: CASSLTGRTGELFF
size: once; V: TRBV19; D: -; J: TRBJ1-6; DNA: TGTGCCAGTAGTTTCCGACAAGAAAATTCACCCCTCCACTTT; CDR3: CASSFRQENSPLHF
size: -; V: TRBV19; D: TRBD1; J: TRBJ2-3; DNA: TGTGCCAGTAGCACAGGGGGCGGGACAGATACGCAGTATTTT; CDR3: CASSTGGGTDTQYF
size: -; V: TRBV9; D: -; J: TRBJ1-2; DNA: TGTGCCAGCAGCGAGGGGGGGAACTATGGCTACACCTTC; CDR3: CASSEGGNYGYTF
size: -; V: TRBV28; D: TRBD1; J: TRBJ2-4; DNA: TGTGCCAGCGGATCCGGGACAGGGGCAAACATTCAGTACTTC; CDR3: CASGSGTGANIQYF
size: -; V: TRBV5-1; D: TRBD1; J: TRBJ2-1; DNA: TGCGCCAGCAGCGTAGGCCCAGGACAGGAGTTTAATGAGCAGTTCTTC; CDR3: CASSVGPGQEFNEQFF
size: -; V: TRBV7-2; D: TRBD1; J: TRBJ2-6; DNA: TGTGCCAGCAGCTTTTTGAGGGGGACAGGCGGGGCCAACGTCCTGACTTTC; CDR3: CASSFLRGTGGANVLTF
size: -; V: TRBV6-5; D: -; J: TRBJ2-7; DNA: TGTGCCAGCAGTCCGGCTCCTCCCTACGAGCAGTACTTC; CDR3: CASSPAPPYEQYF
size: few; V: TRBV19; D: TRBD2; J: TRBJ2-1; DNA: TGTGCCAGTGATAGTTCTAGCGGGGGGCTGGGTGAGCAGTTCTTC; CDR3: CASDSSSGGLGEQFF
size: -; V: TRBV5-1; D: TRBD2; J: TRBJ2-1; DNA: TGCGCCAGCAGCTTGCAGACTAGCGGTCCGTCGGAGCAGTTCTTC; CDR3: CASSLQTSGPSEQFF
size: -; V: TRBV7-3; D: TRBD1; J: TRBJ1-2; DNA: TGTGCCAGCAGCTTAAATGGTATTCCCCAGACAGGGTTCGGTGGCTACACCTTC; CDR3: CASSLNGIPQTGFGGYTF
size: -; V: TRBV15; D: TRBD2; J: TRBJ2-4; DNA: TGTGCCACCAGCAGAGAATTGGTAGCAAGCGGGGGAGGCAAAAACATTCAGTACTTC; CDR3: CATSRELVASGGGKNIQYF
size: -; V: TRBV7-9; D: -; J: TRBJ2-7; DNA: TGTGCCAGCAGTCCCTCCTACGAGCAGTACTTC; CDR3: CASSPSYEQYF
size: -; V: TRBV27; D: -; J: TRBJ1-6; DNA: TGTGCCAGCAGTAACCGGGAAAATAATTCACCCCTCCACTTT; CDR3: CASSNRENNSPLHF
size: -; V: TRBV16; D: -; J: TRBJ1-2; DNA: TGTGCCAGCAGCCGATGGGGGTCGTATGGCTACACCTTC; CDR3: CASSRWGSYGYTF